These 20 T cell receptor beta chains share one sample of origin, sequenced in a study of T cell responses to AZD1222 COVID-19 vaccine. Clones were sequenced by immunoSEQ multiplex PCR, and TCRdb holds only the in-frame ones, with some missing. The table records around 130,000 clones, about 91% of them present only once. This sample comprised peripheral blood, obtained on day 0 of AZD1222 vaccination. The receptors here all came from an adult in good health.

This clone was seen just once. The CDR3 nucleotides are TGTGCCAGCAGCTTAGGCCCGCCGGGGAACACCGGGGAGCTGTTTTTT. It is translated as CASSLGPPGNTGELFF. This chain connects TRBV7-3 to TRBJ2-2; D unclear. The CDR3 is made up of 16 amino acids. Trimming removed 2 bases from V and 1 base from J, with 11 bases in between. Germline CDR1 SGHTA, CDR2 FQGTGA.

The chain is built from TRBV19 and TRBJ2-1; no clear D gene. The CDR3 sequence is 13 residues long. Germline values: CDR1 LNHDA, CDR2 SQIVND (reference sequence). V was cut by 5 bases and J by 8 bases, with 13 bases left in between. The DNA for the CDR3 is TGTGCCAGTAGTCACCGCAGTAGGGATGAGCAGTTCTTC. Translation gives CASSHRSRDEQFF.

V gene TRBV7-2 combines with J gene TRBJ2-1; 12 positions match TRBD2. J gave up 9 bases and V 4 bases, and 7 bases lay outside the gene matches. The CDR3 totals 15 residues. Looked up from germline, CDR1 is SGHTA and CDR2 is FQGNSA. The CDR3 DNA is TGTGCCAGCAGCTCGACTAGCGGGGGTGAATTTGAGCAGTTCTTC. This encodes CASSSTSGGEFEQFF.

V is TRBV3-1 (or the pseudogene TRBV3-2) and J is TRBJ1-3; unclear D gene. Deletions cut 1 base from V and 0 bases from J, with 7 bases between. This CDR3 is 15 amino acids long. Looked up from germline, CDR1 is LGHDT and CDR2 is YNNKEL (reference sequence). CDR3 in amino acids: CASSQGLGSGNTIYF. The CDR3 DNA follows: TGTGCCAGCAGCCAAGGGCTTGGCTCTGGAAACACCATATATTTT.

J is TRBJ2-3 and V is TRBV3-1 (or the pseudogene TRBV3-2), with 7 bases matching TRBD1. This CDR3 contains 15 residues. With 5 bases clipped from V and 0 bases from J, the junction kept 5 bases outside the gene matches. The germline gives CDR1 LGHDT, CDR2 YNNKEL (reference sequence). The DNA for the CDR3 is TGTGCCAGCAGCTACCTGACAGGGAGCACAGATACGCAGTATTTT. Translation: CASSYLTGSTDTQYF.

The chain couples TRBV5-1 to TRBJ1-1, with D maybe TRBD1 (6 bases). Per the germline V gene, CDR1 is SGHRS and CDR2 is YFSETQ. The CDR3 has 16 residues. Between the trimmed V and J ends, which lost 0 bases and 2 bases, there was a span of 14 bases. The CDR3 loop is CASSLAPGAANTEAFF. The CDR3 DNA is TGCGCCAGCAGCTTGGCCCCGGGGGCGGCAAACACTGAAGCTTTCTTT.

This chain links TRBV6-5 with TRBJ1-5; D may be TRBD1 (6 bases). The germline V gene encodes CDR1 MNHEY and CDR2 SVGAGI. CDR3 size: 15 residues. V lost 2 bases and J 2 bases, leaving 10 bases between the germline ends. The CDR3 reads CASSYAGVGNQPQHF. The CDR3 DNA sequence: TGTGCCAGCAGTTACGCAGGGGTTGGCAATCAGCCCCAGCATTTT.

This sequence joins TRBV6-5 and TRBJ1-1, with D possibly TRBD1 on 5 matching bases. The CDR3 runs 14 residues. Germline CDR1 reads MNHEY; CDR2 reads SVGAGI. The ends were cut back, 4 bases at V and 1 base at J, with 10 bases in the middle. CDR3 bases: TGTGCCAGCAGTTCGTGGCAGGGGAACACTGAAGCTTTCTTT. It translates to CASSSWQGNTEAFF.

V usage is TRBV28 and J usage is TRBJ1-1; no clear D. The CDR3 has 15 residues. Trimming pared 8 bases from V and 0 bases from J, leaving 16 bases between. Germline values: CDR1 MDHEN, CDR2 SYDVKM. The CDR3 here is CASPRRLGVNTEAFF. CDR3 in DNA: TGTGCCAGCCCCCGCCGGCTTGGCGTGAACACTGAAGCTTTCTTT.

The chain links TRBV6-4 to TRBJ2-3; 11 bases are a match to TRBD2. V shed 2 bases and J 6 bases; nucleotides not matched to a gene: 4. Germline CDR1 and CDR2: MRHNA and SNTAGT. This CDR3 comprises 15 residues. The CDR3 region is CASSDTSGSGDTQYF. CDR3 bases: TGTGCCAGCAGTGACACTAGCGGGAGCGGGGATACGCAGTATTTT.

The CDR3: CAIKGAKNTEAFF. CDR3 in DNA: TGTGCCATCAAAGGGGCCAAGAACACTGAAGCTTTCTTT. The rearrangement uses TRBV10-3 and TRBJ1-1; D perhaps matches TRBD1 (5 bases). Deletions cut 7 bases from V and 1 base from J, with 10 bases between. This CDR3 contains 13 residues. Germline V gene lookup returns CDR1 ENHRY and CDR2 SYGVKD.

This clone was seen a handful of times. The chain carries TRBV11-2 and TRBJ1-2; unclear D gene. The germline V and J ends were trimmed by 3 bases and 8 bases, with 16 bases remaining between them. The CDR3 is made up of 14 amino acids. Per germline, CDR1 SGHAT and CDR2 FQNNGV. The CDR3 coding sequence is TGTGCCAGCAGCTTGGTCGGGCTTCCGGGCGGCTACACCTTC. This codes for CASSLVGLPGGYTF.

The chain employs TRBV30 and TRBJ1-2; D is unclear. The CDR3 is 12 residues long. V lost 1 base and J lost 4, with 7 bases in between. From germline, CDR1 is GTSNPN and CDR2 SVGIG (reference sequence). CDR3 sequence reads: CAWSGAGYGYTF. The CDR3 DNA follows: TGTGCCTGGAGTGGGGCTGGCTATGGCTACACCTTC. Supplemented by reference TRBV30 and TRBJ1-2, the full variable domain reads SQTIHQWPATLVQPVGSPLSLECTVEGTSNPNLYWYRQAAGRGLQLLFYSVGIGQISSEVPQNLSASRPQDRQFILSSKKLLLSDSGFYLCAWSGAGYGYTFGSGTRLTVV.

Here the CDR3 DNA reads TGTGCCAGCAGTGAGAAGGGGAGAGGGGCCCATCGGGCTTTCTTT. Amino acid sequence: CASSEKGRGAHRAFF. The genes are TRBV2 and TRBJ1-1; tentative D call: TRBD1 (5 bases). Trimming removed 3 bases at V and 11 bases at J, with 22 bases between. Looked up from germline, CDR1 is SNHLY and CDR2 is FYNNEI. The CDR3 sequence is 15 residues long.

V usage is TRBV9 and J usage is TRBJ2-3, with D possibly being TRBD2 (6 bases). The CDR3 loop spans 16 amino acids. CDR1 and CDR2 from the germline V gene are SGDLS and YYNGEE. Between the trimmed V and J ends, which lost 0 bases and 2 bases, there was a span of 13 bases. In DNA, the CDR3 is TGTGCCAGCAGCGTAGGCCCTGGGACTTTCACAGATACGCAGTATTTT. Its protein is CASSVGPGTFTDTQYF.

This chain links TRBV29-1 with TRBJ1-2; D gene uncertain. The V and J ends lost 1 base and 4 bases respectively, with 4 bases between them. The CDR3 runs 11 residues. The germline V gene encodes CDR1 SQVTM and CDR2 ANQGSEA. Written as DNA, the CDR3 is TGCAGCGTTGAAGGTGGCTATGGCTACACCTTC. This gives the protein CSVEGGYGYTF.

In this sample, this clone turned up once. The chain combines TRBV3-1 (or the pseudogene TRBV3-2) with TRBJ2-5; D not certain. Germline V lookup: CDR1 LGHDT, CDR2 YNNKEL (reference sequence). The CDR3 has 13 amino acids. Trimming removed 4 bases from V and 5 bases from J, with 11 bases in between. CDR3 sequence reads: CASSPPGYETQYF. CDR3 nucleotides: TGTGCCAGCAGCCCTCCCGGGTACGAGACCCAGTACTTC.

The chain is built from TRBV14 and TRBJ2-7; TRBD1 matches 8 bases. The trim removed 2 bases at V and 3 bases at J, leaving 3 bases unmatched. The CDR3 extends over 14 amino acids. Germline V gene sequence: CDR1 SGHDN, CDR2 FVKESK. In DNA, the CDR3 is TGTGCCAGCAGCCAAACAGGGGGAGGCTACGAGCAGTACTTC. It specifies CASSQTGGGYEQYF.

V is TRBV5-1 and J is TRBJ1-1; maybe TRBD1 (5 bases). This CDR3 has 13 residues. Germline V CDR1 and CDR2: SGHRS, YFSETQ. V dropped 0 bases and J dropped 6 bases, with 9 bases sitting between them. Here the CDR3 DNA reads TGCGCCAGCAGCTTGGTTGGGGGACCTGAAGCTTTCTTT. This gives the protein CASSLVGGPEAFF. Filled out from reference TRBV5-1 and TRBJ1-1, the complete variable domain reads KAGVTQTPRYLIKTRGQQVTLSCSPISGHRSVSWYQQTPGQGLQFLFEYFSETQRNKGNFPGRFSGRQFSNSRSEMNVSTLELGDSALYLCASSLVGGPEAFFGQGTRLTVV.

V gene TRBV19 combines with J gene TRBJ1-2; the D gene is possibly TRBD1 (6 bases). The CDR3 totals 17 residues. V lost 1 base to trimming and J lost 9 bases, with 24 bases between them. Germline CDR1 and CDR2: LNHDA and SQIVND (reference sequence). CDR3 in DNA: TGTGCCAGTAGTATAGCGGGGAACAGGGTCGGACCCATGCGCTACACCTTC. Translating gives CASSIAGNRVGPMRYTF.